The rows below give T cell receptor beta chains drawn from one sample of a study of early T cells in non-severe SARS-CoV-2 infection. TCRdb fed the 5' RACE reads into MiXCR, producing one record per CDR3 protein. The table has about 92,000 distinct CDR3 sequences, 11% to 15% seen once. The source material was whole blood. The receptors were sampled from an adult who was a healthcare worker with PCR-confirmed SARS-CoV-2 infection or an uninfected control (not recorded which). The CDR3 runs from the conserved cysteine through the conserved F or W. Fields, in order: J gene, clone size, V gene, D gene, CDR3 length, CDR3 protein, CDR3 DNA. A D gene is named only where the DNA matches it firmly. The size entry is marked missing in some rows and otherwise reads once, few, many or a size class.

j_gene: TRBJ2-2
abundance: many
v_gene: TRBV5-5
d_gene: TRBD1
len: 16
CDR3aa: CASSLLDRTNTGELFF
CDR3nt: TGTGCCAGCAGCCTGTTGGACAGGACAAACACCGGGGAGCTGTTTTTT

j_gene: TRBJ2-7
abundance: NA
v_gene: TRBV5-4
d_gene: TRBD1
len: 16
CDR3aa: CASSLGNRGFSYEQYF
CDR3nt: TGTGCCAGCAGCTTGGGGAACAGGGGGTTCTCCTACGAGCAGTACTTC

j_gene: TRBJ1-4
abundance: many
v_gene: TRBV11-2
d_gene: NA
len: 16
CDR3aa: CASSFNQGFANEKLFF
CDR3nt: TGTGCCAGCAGCTTCAACCAGGGATTCGCTAATGAAAAACTGTTTTTT

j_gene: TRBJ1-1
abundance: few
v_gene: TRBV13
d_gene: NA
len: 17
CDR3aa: CASSLQFMGLKFREAFF
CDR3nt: TGTGCCAGCAGCTTACAGTTTATGGGGTTGAAGTTTCGGGAAGCTTTCTTT

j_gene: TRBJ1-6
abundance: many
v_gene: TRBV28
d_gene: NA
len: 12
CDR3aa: CASSLSDSPLHF
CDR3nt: TGTGCCAGCAGTTTGAGTGATTCACCCCTCCACTTT

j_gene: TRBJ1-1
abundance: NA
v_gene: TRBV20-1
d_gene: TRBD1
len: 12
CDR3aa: CSAGTGSGGAFF
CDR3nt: TGCAGTGCTGGGACAGGTAGTGGTGGGGCTTTCTTT

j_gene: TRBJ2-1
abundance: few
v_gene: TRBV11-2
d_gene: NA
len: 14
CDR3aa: CASSFGPTPYEQFF
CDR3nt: TGTGCCAGCAGCTTCGGGCCGACTCCGTATGAGCAGTTCTTC

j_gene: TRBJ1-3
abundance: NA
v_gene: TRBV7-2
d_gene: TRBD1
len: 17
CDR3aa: CASSFSWTGSSGDTIYF
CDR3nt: TGTGCCAGCAGCTTTAGTTGGACAGGGAGCTCTGGAGACACCATATATTTT

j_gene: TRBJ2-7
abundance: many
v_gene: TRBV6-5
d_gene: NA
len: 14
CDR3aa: CASSYTASAYEQYF
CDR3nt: TGTGCCAGCAGTTACACGGCTAGCGCCTACGAGCAGTACTTC

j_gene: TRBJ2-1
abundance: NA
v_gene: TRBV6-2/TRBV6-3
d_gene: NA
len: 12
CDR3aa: CASRRRGNEQFF
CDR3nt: TGTGCCAGCAGGAGGAGGGGGAATGAGCAGTTCTTC

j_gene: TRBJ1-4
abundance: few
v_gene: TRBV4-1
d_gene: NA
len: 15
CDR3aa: CASTLTGQKGEKLFF
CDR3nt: TGCGCCAGCACACTAACGGGACAAAAGGGGGAAAAACTGTTTTTT

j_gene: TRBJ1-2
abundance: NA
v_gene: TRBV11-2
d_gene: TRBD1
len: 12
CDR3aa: CASSRTGQGYTF
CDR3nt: TGTGCCAGCAGCCGGACAGGGCAAGGCTACACCTTC

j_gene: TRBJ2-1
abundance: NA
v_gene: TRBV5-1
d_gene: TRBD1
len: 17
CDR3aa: CASSVPGTGRRYNEQFF
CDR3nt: TGCGCCAGCAGCGTGCCCGGGACAGGGCGGAGGTACAATGAGCAGTTCTTC

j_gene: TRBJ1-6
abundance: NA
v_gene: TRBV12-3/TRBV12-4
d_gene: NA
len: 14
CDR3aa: CASSFDYGNSPLHF
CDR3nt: TGTGCCAGCAGTTTTGACTATGGGAATTCACCCCTCCACTTT

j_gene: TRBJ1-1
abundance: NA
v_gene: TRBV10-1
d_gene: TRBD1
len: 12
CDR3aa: CASSDRVTEAFF
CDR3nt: TGCGCCAGCTCCGACAGGGTCACTGAAGCTTTCTTT

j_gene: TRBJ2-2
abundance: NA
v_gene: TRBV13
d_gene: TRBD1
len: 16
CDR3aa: CASSARQGANTGELFF
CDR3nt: TGTGCCAGCAGCGCACGACAGGGCGCGAACACCGGGGAGCTGTTTTTT

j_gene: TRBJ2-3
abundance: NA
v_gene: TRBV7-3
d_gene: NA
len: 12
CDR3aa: CASSFGGDTQYF
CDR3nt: TGTGCCAGCAGCTTTGGGGGGGATACGCAGTATTTT

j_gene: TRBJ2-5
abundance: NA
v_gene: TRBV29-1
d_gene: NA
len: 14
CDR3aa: CSALPRGYEETQYF
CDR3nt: TGCAGCGCCCTCCCCCGGGGGTACGAAGAGACCCAGTACTTC

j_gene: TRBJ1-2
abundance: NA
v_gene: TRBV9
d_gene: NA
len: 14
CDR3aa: CASSVEGRTSGYTF
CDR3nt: TGTGCCAGCAGCGTAGAGGGCAGAACCTCCGGCTACACCTTC

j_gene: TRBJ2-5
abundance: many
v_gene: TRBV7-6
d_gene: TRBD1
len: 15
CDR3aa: CASSRSRGYRETQYF
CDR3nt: TGTGCCAGCAGCCGGAGCAGGGGGTACCGAGAGACCCAGTACTTC

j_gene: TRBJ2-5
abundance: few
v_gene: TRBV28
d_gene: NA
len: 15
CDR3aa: CASSLWSSTQETQYF
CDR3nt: TGTGCCAGCAGTTTATGGAGCAGCACCCAAGAGACCCAGTACTTC

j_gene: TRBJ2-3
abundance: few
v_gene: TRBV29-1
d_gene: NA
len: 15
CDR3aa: CSVDTDTSGTDTQYF
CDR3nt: TGCAGCGTTGACACTGACACTTCGGGGACAGATACGCAGTATTTT

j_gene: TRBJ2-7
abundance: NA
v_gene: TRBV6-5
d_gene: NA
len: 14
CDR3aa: CASTRGTGGYEQYF
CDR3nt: TGTGCCAGCACCCGAGGGACGGGTGGCTACGAGCAGTACTTC

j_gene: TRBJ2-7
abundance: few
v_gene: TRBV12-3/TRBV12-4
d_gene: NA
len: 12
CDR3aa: CASSLVLGEQYF
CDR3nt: TGTGCCAGCAGTTTAGTCCTGGGGGAGCAGTACTTC

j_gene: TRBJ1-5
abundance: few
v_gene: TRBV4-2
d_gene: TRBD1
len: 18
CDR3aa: CASSLEGQGVGSNQPQHF
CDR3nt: TGTGCCAGCAGCCTTGAGGGACAGGGGGTGGGAAGCAATCAGCCCCAGCATTTT

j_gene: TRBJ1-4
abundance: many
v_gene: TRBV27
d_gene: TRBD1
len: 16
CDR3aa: CASSGRTGGDYEKLFF
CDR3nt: TGTGCCAGCAGTGGTCGTACAGGGGGCGACTATGAAAAACTGTTTTTT

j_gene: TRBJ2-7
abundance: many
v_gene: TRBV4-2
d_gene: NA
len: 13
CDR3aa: CASTGLGVSEQYF
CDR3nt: TGTGCCAGCACAGGCTTAGGGGTTTCCGAGCAGTACTTC

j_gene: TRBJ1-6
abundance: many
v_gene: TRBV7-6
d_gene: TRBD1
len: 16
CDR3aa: CASSFRGDTYNSPLHF
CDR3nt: TGTGCCAGCAGCTTCAGGGGGGATACCTATAATTCACCCCTCCACTTT

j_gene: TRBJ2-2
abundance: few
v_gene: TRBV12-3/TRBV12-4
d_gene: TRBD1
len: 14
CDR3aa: CASQDRGLTGELFF
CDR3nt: TGTGCCAGCCAGGACAGGGGGCTTACCGGGGAGCTGTTTTTT

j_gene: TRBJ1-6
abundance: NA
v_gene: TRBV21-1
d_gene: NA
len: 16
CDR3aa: CASSTGEKTYNSPLHF
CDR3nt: TGTGCCAGCAGTACAGGGGAGAAAACCTATAATTCACCCCTCCACTTT

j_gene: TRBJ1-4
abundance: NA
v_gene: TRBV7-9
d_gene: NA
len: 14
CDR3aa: CASSFGQVGEKLFF
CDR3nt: TGTGCCAGCAGCTTCGGCCAGGTGGGCGAAAAACTGTTTTTT

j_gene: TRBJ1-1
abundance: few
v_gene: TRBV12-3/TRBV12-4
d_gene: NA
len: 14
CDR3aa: CASSWGTQNTEAFF
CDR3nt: TGTGCCAGCAGTTGGGGGACACAGAACACTGAAGCTTTCTTT

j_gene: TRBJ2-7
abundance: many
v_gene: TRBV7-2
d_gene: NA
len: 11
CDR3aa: CASSLVHEQYF
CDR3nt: TGTGCCAGCAGCTTAGTCCACGAGCAGTACTTC

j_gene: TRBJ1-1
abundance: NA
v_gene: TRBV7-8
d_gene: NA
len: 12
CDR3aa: CASSLGSEKAFF
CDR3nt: TGTGCCAGCAGCTTAGGATCCGAGAAAGCTTTCTTT

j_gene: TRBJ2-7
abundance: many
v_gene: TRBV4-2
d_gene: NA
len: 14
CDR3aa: CASSEGPGVYEQYF
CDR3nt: TGTGCCAGCAGCGAAGGTCCGGGGGTTTACGAGCAGTACTTC

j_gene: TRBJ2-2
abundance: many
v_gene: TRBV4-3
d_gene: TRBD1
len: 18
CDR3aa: CASSRVPAGTGNTGELFF
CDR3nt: TGCGCCAGCAGCCGGGTACCCGCCGGGACAGGGAACACCGGGGAGCTGTTTTTT

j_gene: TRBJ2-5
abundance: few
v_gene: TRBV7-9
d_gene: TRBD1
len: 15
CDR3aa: CASSSETGIQETQYF
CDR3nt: TGTGCCAGCAGCTCGGAGACAGGGATCCAAGAGACCCAGTACTTC

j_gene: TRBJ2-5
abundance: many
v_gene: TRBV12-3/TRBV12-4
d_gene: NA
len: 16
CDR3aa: CASSQLQGARQETQYF
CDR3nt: TGTGCCAGCAGCCAACTACAGGGCGCACGACAAGAGACCCAGTACTTC

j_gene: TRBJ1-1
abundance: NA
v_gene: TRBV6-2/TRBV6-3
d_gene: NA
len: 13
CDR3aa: CASSYWGGTEAFF
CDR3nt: TGTGCCAGCAGTTACTGGGGAGGAACTGAAGCTTTCTTT

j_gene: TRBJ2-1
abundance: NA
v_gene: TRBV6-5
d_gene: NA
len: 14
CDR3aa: CASSYWGAGNEQFF
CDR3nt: TGTGCCAGCAGTTACTGGGGGGCCGGGAATGAGCAGTTCTTC

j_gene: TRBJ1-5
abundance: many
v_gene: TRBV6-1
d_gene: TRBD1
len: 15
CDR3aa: CASINRDRGEQPQHF
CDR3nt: TGTGCCAGCATAAATAGAGACAGGGGCGAGCAGCCCCAGCATTTT

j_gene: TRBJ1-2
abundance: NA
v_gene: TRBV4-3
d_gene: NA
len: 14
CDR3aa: CASSQDMGGRGYTF
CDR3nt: TGCGCCAGCAGCCAAGATATGGGGGGGCGAGGCTACACCTTC

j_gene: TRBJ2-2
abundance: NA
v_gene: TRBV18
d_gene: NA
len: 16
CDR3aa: CASSPSAPAVTGELFF
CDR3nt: TGTGCCAGCTCACCAAGTGCACCGGCGGTCACCGGGGAGCTGTTTTTT

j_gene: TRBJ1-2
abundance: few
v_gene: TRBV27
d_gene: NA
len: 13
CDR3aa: CASSLRGIYGYTF
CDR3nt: TGTGCCAGCAGTTTAAGGGGCATCTATGGCTACACCTTC

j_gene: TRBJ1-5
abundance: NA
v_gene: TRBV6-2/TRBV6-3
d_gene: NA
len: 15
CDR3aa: CASSYRSGGNQPQHF
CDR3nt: TGTGCCAGCAGTTACAGATCTGGCGGGAATCAGCCCCAGCATTTT

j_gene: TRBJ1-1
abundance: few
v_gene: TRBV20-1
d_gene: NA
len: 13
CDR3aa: CSAREHPNTEAFF
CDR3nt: TGCAGTGCTAGAGAGCACCCGAACACTGAAGCTTTCTTT

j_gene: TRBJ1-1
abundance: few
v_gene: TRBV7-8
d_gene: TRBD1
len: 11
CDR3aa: CASSSGGYAFF
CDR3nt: TGTGCCAGCAGCTCAGGGGGTTACGCTTTCTTT

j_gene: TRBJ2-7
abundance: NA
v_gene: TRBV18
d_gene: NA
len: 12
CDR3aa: CASSREARGQYF
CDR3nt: TGTGCCAGCTCACGAGAAGCCCGGGGGCAGTACTTC

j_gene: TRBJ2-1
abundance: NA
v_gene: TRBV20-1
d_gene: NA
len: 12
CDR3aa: CSASPYRAEQFF
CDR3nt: TGCAGTGCTAGCCCTTATCGGGCTGAGCAGTTCTTC

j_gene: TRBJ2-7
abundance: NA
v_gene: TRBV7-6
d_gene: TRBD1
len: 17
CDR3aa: CASSLGQGFPTPYEQYF
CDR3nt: TGTGCCAGCAGCTTAGGACAGGGTTTCCCGACACCCTACGAGCAGTACTTC

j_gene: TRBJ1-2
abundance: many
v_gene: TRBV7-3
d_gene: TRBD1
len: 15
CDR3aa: CASSPTRTGFEGYTF
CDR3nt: TGTGCCAGCAGCCCCACGAGGACAGGGTTTGAGGGCTACACCTTC

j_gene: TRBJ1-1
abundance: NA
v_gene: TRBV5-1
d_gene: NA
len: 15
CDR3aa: CASSLTDSFVTEAFF
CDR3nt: TGCGCCAGCAGCTTGACCGACAGTTTTGTCACTGAAGCTTTCTTT

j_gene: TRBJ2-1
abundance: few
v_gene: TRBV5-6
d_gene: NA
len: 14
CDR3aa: CASSLLSGYNEQFF
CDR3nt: TGTGCCAGCAGCTTGTTGTCAGGGTACAATGAGCAGTTCTTC

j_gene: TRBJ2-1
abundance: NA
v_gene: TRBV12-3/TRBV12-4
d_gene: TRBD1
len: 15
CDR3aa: CASSSGTGIQYEQFF
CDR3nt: TGTGCCAGCAGCTCCGGGACAGGGATTCAGTATGAGCAGTTCTTC

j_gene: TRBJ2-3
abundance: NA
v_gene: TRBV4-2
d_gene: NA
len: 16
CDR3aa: CASSQETGSVTDTQYF
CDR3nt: TGTGCCAGCAGCCAAGAAACGGGGTCGGTCACAGATACGCAGTATTTT